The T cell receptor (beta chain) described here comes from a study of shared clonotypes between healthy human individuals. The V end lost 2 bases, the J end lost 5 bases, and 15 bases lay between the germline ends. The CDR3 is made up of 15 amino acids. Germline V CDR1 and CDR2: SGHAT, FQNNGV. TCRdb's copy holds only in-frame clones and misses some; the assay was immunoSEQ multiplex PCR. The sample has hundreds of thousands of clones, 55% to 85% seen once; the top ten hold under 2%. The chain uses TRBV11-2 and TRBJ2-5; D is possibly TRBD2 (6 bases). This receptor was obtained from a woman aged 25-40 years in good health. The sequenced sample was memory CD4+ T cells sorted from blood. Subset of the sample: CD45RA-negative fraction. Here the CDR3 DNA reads TGTGCCAGCAGCTTATTGCGGAGGGCCGGGGAGACCCAGTACTTC. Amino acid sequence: CASSLLRRAGETQYF.